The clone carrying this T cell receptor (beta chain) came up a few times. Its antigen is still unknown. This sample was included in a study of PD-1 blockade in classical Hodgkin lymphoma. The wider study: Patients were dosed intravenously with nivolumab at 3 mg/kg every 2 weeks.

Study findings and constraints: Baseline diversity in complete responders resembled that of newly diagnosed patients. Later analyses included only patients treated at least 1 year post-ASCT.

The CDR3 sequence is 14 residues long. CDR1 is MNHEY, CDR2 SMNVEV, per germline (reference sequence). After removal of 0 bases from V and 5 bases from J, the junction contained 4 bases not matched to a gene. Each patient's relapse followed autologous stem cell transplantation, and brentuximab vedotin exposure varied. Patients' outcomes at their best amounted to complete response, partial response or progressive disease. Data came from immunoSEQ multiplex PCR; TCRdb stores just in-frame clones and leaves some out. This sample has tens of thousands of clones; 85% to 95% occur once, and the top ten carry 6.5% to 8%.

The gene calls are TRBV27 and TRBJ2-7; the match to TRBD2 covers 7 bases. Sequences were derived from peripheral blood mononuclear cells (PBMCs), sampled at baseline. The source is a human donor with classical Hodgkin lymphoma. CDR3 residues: CASSLSRGSDEQYF. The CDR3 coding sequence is TGTGCCAGCAGTTTATCCCGCGGGAGTGACGAGCAGTACTTC.